Listed below are T cell receptor beta chains from one sample, sequenced in a study of shared clonotypes between healthy human individuals. Profiling relied on immunoSEQ multiplex PCR, and the TCRdb table lists in-frame clones only, not all of them. Of about 2 million clones detected, about 94% appear once; the ten largest clones hold approximately 1.2%. Sequenced sample: naive CD8+ T cells sorted from blood. The receptor set was obtained from a young man in good health. Each CDR3 is given with its conserved first and last residue. The order of the fields is D gene, V gene, J gene, clone size, CDR3 DNA, CDR3 protein. The D gene is left open where the match is weak. Size values are once, few and many counts, or a class for expanded clones, and some rows have none.

D: TRBD1
V: TRBV25-1
J: TRBJ2-7
size: .
DNA: TGTGCCAGCAGTGCCCTAAGACAGGGCGCCTACGAGCAGTACTTC
CDR3: CASSALRQGAYEQYF

D: .
V: TRBV2
J: TRBJ2-7
size: .
DNA: TGTGCCAGCAGTGGGACAGAGCCCTACGAGCAGTACTTC
CDR3: CASSGTEPYEQYF

D: TRBD2
V: TRBV6-5
J: TRBJ2-5
size: .
DNA: TGTGCCAGCAGACGGACTAGCTCGAGAGAGACCCAGTACTTC
CDR3: CASRRTSSRETQYF

D: .
V: TRBV7-9
J: TRBJ1-4
size: .
DNA: TGTGCCAGCAGCCCCCGGATCTCTGAAAAACTGTTTTTT
CDR3: CASSPRISEKLFF

D: TRBD1
V: TRBV29-1
J: TRBJ2-3
size: .
DNA: TGCAGCGTTGAACAACAGGGGATCCACACAGATACGCAGTATTTT
CDR3: CSVEQQGIHTDTQYF

D: .
V: TRBV5-1
J: TRBJ2-3
size: .
DNA: TGCGCCAGCAGCTTGGGCTGGATCAGCACAGATACGCAGTATTTT
CDR3: CASSLGWISTDTQYF

D: .
V: TRBV6-1
J: TRBJ1-5
size: .
DNA: TGTGCCAGCAGTGAAGGGAGGGTTCAGCCCCAGCACTTT
CDR3: CASSEGRVQPQHF

D: .
V: TRBV7-2
J: TRBJ2-6
size: .
DNA: TGTGCCAGCAGCAGGGTGTGCCGACAAAGTCGGGCCAACGTCCTGACTTTC
CDR3: CASSRVCRQSRANVLTF

D: TRBD2
V: TRBV19
J: TRBJ2-7
size: .
DNA: TGTGCCAGTAGTCCTGGACTAGCAGGGTACGAGCAGTACTTC
CDR3: CASSPGLAGYEQYF

D: TRBD1
V: TRBV7-6
J: TRBJ2-6
size: .
DNA: TGTGCCAGCAGCTTAGCGGGACAGCGGATCTCTGGGGCCAACGTCCTGACTTTC
CDR3: CASSLAGQRISGANVLTF

D: .
V: TRBV7-9
J: TRBJ2-2
size: .
DNA: TGTGCCAGCAGCCCCAATCCCGCGGTGAACACCGGGGAGCTGTTTTTT
CDR3: CASSPNPAVNTGELFF

D: .
V: TRBV10-3
J: TRBJ2-1
size: .
DNA: TGTGCCATCAGGGGGACACCTGGGGATGAGCAGTTCTTC
CDR3: CAIRGTPGDEQFF

D: .
V: TRBV4-1
J: TRBJ2-3
size: .
DNA: TGCGCCAGCAGCCAAAAAGTGGGGAGCACAGATACGCAGTATTTT
CDR3: CASSQKVGSTDTQYF

D: .
V: TRBV15
J: TRBJ2-7
size: .
DNA: TGTGCCACCAGCAGATCGTTGACGTCCTACGAGCAGTACTTC
CDR3: CATSRSLTSYEQYF

D: TRBD1
V: TRBV5-5
J: TRBJ2-7
size: .
DNA: TGTGCCAGCAGCCCAGGGGGCTACGAGCAGTACTTC
CDR3: CASSPGGYEQYF

D: .
V: TRBV7-2
J: TRBJ2-7
size: .
DNA: TGTGCCAGCAGCCCCGGGGACCCAGTGATCTCCTACGAGCAGTACTTC
CDR3: CASSPGDPVISYEQYF

D: .
V: TRBV15
J: TRBJ2-7
size: .
DNA: TGTGCCACCAGCAGGGAGTCGAGCTCCTACGAGCAGTACTTC
CDR3: CATSRESSSYEQYF

D: .
V: TRBV6-5
J: TRBJ1-2
size: .
DNA: TGTGCCAGCAGCGCCGGGGGGTCTAACTATGGCTACACCTTC
CDR3: CASSAGGSNYGYTF

D: .
V: TRBV4-3
J: TRBJ1-2
size: .
DNA: TGCGCCAGCGGAGACCCCTTGGACGGCTACACCTTC
CDR3: CASGDPLDGYTF

D: .
V: TRBV28
J: TRBJ2-7
size: .
DNA: TGTGCCAGCTGGGGTAGGGGACAATCCTACGAGCAGTACTTC
CDR3: CASWGRGQSYEQYF

D: .
V: TRBV27
J: TRBJ1-2
size: .
DNA: TGTGCCAGCAGTCACTCAAACTATGGCTACACCTTC
CDR3: CASSHSNYGYTF

D: TRBD2
V: TRBV19
J: TRBJ2-3
size: .
DNA: TGTGCCAGTAGGACTAGCGGGGCTAGCACAGATACGCAGTATTTT
CDR3: CASRTSGASTDTQYF

D: TRBD2
V: TRBV7-8
J: TRBJ2-1
size: once
DNA: TGTGCCAGCAGCTTCAACTTAGCGGGAGTCGTCAATGAGCAGTTCTTC
CDR3: CASSFNLAGVVNEQFF

D: .
V: TRBV7-9
J: TRBJ2-2
size: .
DNA: TGTGCCAGCAGCCGCACCGAACCCGGGGAGCTGTTTTTT
CDR3: CASSRTEPGELFF

D: .
V: TRBV29-1
J: TRBJ1-1
size: .
DNA: TGCAGCGTTTTATGGGGACTTGAAGCTTTCTTT
CDR3: CSVLWGLEAFF

D: TRBD1
V: TRBV7-9
J: TRBJ1-1
size: .
DNA: TGTGCCAGCAGCGCCGCGACAGGGCTGAACACTGAAGCTTTCTTT
CDR3: CASSAATGLNTEAFF

D: .
V: TRBV13
J: TRBJ2-7
size: .
DNA: TGTGCCAGCAGCCACGGGGGTCGGGGCCCCTACGAGCAGTACTTC
CDR3: CASSHGGRGPYEQYF

D: .
V: TRBV7-2
J: TRBJ2-7
size: once
DNA: TGTGCCAGCAGCTTTCCTCGGGACCGGGCCTCCTACGAGCAGTACTTC
CDR3: CASSFPRDRASYEQYF

D: .
V: TRBV7-8
J: TRBJ2-1
size: .
DNA: TGTGCCAGCAGCTTAGAACTACTCCAGCAGTTCTTC
CDR3: CASSLELLQQFF